This is a list of T cell receptor beta chains from one sample in a study of kidney transplant recipient with SARS-CoV-2 infection. TCRdb redid the calling of the reads with MiXCR, one entry per CDR3 protein. The sample carries 250,000 or so distinct CDR3 sequences, 25% to 30% recorded once. Sequenced here: a blood sample, sampled at baseline and on day 111 from a kidney transplant recipient. These receptors came from a male patient aged 25-45 years who had COVID-19 and was a kidney transplant recipient. Some T cells may be graft donor cells. CDR3s include the opening cysteine and the closing phenylalanine or tryptophan. Fields, in order: clone size, D gene, V gene, J gene, CDR3 protein, CDR3 DNA. The D gene is left open where the match is weak. Clone size is given for some rows only: seen once, a few or many times, or a class if the clone is expanded.

>.|.|TRBV2|TRBJ2-5
CASSGKNQETQYF
TGTGCCAGCAGTGGCAAGAACCAAGAGACCCAGTACTTC
>many|.|TRBV27|TRBJ2-7
CASSSNREQYF
TGTGCCAGCAGTTCTAACCGCGAGCAGTACTTC
>many|.|TRBV7-2|TRBJ1-2
CASSLPDRDGKTYGYTF
TGTGCCAGCAGCTTGCCTGACAGAGACGGAAAGACCTATGGCTACACCTTC
>few|TRBD1|TRBV20-1|TRBJ2-1
CSAREPGDSYNEQFF
TGCAGTGCTAGAGAGCCAGGGGACAGCTACAATGAGCAGTTCTTC
>many|.|TRBV3-2|TRBJ2-7
CASSRQGAPSYEQYF
TGTGCCAGCAGCCGACAGGGAGCCCCCTCCTACGAGCAGTACTTC
>many|.|TRBV11-2|TRBJ2-2
CASSFGIDSTGELFF
TGTGCCAGCAGCTTTGGAATAGACTCCACCGGGGAGCTGTTTTTT
>many|.|TRBV24-1|TRBJ2-7
CATSDATNSYEQYF
TGTGCCACCAGTGATGCGACAAACTCCTACGAGCAGTACTTC
>many|.|TRBV9|TRBJ1-6
CASSRGDGSPLHF
TGTGCCAGCAGTCGGGGGGATGGGTCACCCCTCCACTTT
>few|.|TRBV27|TRBJ2-1
CASSLSAPHNEQFF
TGTGCCAGCAGTTTATCCGCACCCCACAATGAGCAGTTCTTC
>.|TRBD2|TRBV5-8|TRBJ2-5
CASSRGEETQYF
TGTGCCAGCAGCCGGGGGGAAGAGACCCAGTACTTC
>.|TRBD1|TRBV7-2|TRBJ1-1
CASSRLRQGSTEAFF
TGTGCCAGCAGCCGCTTACGACAGGGGAGCACTGAAGCTTTCTTT
>few|.|TRBV7-8|TRBJ2-4
CASSSHRTGRAKNIQYF
TGTGCCAGCAGCTCCCACCGGACGGGGAGAGCCAAAAACATTCAGTACTTC
>medium-sized|.|TRBV6-1|TRBJ2-1
CASSEGVSGLNEQFF
TGTGCCAGCAGTGAAGGGGTTAGCGGTTTGAATGAGCAGTTCTTC
>.|.|TRBV18|TRBJ2-3
CASSLSPGDTQYF
TGTGCCAGCTCACTTAGTCCAGGAGATACGCAGTATTTT
>many|.|TRBV5-1|TRBJ1-2
CASSLAVGGSGYTF
TGCGCCAGCAGCTTGGCCGTCGGAGGATCGGGCTACACCTTC
>.|.|TRBV3-2|TRBJ2-5
CASSQMTAQETQYF
TGTGCCAGCAGCCAAATGACAGCCCAAGAGACCCAGTACTTC
>many|.|TRBV9|TRBJ2-3
CASSVGGPDTQYF
TGTGCCAGCAGTGTTGGGGGCCCAGATACGCAGTATTTT
>few|.|TRBV16|TRBJ1-2
CASSGALVVRKTYGYTF
TGTGCCAGCAGCGGGGCGTTGGTCGTTAGAAAGACCTATGGCTACACCTTC
>many|TRBD1|TRBV7-2|TRBJ1-3
CASSITGASGNTIYF
TGTGCCAGCAGCATTACAGGGGCGTCTGGAAACACCATATATTTT
>many|.|TRBV21-1|TRBJ2-3
CASRVQLATVMQDTQYF
TGTGCCAGCAGGGTGCAATTAGCTACAGTCATGCAAGATACGCAGTATTTT
>.|TRBD2|TRBV29-1|TRBJ2-3
CSVYSGRRTDTQYF
TGCAGCGTTTATAGCGGGAGACGCACAGATACGCAGTATTTT
>many|.|TRBV5-1|TRBJ2-7
CASSFSGSRSYEQYF
TGCGCCAGCAGCTTCTCGGGCAGCAGATCCTACGAGCAGTACTTC
>many|.|TRBV3-1|TRBJ2-2
CASSTKIPISGLTGELFF
TGTGCCAGCAGCACAAAAATTCCCATTTCAGGCTTGACCGGGGAGCTGTTTTTT
>many|.|TRBV6-1|TRBJ1-2
CASSLLSSMRKTYGYTF
TGTGCCAGCAGTCTTTTAAGCTCTATGCGAAAGACCTATGGCTACACCTTC
>many|TRBD1|TRBV2|TRBJ1-2
CASRTGGQNLYGYTF
TGTGCCAGCAGGACGGGGGGACAGAACCTCTATGGCTACACCTTC
>many|.|TRBV6-1|TRBJ1-2
CASSLWFSMRKTYGYTF
TGTGCCAGCAGTCTTTGGTTCTCTATGCGAAAGACCTATGGCTACACCTTC
>.|.|TRBV3-1|TRBJ2-2
CASSQAAGAGTGELFF
TGTGCCAGCAGCCAAGCGGCGGGGGCGGGCACCGGGGAGCTGTTTTTT
>.|.|TRBV3-2|TRBJ2-3
CASSQVREDTQYF
TGTGCCAGCAGCCAAGTTAGGGAAGATACGCAGTATTTT
>few|TRBD2|TRBV10-3|TRBJ2-5
CAISSSGRETQYF
TGTGCCATCAGCAGTAGCGGGAGGGAGACCCAGTACTTC
>many|TRBD1|TRBV4-1|TRBJ2-5
CASSSVQGARETQYF
TGCGCCAGCAGCTCAGTACAGGGGGCCAGAGAGACCCAGTACTTC
>few|.|TRBV5-1|TRBJ2-3
CASSLKGDSTDTQYF
TGCGCCAGCAGCTTAAAGGGAGATAGCACAGATACGCAGTATTTT
>.|.|TRBV10-3|TRBJ2-3
CAISDWALTASTDTQYF
TGTGCCATCAGTGACTGGGCCCTGACCGCAAGCACAGATACGCAGTATTTT
>many|.|TRBV19|TRBJ2-2
CASSFRQNTGELFF
TGTGCCAGTAGTTTTCGTCAGAACACCGGGGAGCTGTTTTTT
>.|TRBD1|TRBV15|TRBJ1-1
CATSMGQGVMNTEAFF
TGTGCCACCAGCATGGGACAGGGCGTAATGAACACTGAAGCTTTCTTT
>many|.|TRBV5-4|TRBJ2-7
CASSLGAGEQYF
TGTGCCAGCAGCTTGGGGGCAGGGGAGCAGTACTTC
>many|TRBD1|TRBV6-1|TRBJ1-6
CASSEAVKGTGGLGSPLHF
TGTGCCAGCAGTGAAGCGGTAAAAGGAACAGGGGGCCTCGGTTCACCCCTCCACTTT
>.|.|TRBV3-1|TRBJ2-2
CASSCSLPISGLTGEMFF
TGTGCCAGCAGCTGCTCACTTCCCATTTCAGGCTTGACCGGGGAGATGTTTTTT